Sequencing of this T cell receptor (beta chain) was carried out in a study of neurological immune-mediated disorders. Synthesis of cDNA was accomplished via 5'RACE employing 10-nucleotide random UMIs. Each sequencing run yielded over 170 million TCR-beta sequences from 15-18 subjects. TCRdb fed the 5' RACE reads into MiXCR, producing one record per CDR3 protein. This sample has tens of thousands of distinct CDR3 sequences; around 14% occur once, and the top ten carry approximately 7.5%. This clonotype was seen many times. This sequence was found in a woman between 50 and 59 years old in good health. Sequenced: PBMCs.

The CDR3 region is CASSLDTDNSPLHF. In nucleotides, the CDR3 is TGCGCCAGCAGCTTGGACACCGATAATTCACCCCTCCACTTT. The chain joins TRBV5-1 to TRBJ1-6, with D hard to call. V was trimmed by 0 bases and J by 5 bases, leaving 6 bases between them. This CDR3 has 14 residues. Germline lookup yields CDR1 SGHRS and CDR2 YFSETQ. Combining the CDR3 with reference TRBV5-1 and TRBJ1-6 gives the whole variable domain KAGVTQTPRYLIKTRGQQVTLSCSPISGHRSVSWYQQTPGQGLQFLFEYFSETQRNKGNFPGRFSGRQFSNSRSEMNVSTLELGDSALYLCASSLDTDNSPLHFGNGTRLTVT.